Below are 25 T cell receptor beta chains sequenced from a single sample in a study of blood T cell repertoires in COVID-19. Measured with immunoSEQ multiplex PCR; TCRdb has only the in-frame clones, and not every one. Of over 55,000 clones in the sample, roughly four fifths were seen once. Input material: peripheral blood. Every receptor here comes from a human donor in a cohort sampled during active COVID-19.

V is TRBV7-2 and J is TRBJ2-7; 8 nucleotides match TRBD2. J was trimmed by 6 bases and V by 2 bases; bases with no gene match: 9. The CDR3 is 15 residues long. Germline assignment: CDR1 SGHTA and CDR2 FQGNSA. The CDR3 reads CASSLSAGVPSEQYF. The CDR3 coding sequence is TGTGCCAGCAGCTTATCAGCGGGGGTACCTTCCGAGCAGTACTTC.

The V call is TRBV28, the J call TRBJ1-1; D call uncertain. The V and J ends lost 8 bases and 1 base respectively, with 14 bases between them. The length of the CDR3 is 14 residues. From germline, CDR1 is MDHEN and CDR2 SYDVKM. CDR3 DNA sequence: TGTGCCAGCGGCATGGGTGCAGGGAACACTGAAGCTTTCTTT. It translates to CASGMGAGNTEAFF.

J is TRBJ2-3 and V is TRBV9; D is undetermined. There are 13 residues in the CDR3. CDR1 and CDR2 from the germline V gene are SGDLS and YYNGEE. V shed 4 bases and J shed 6 bases, with 12 bases lying between them. CDR3 nucleotides: TGTGCCAGCAGCTCGAGAGGCGAGGATACGCAGTATTTT. The encoded protein is CASSSRGEDTQYF.

This clone was picked up one time. This rearrangement joins TRBV24-1 to TRBJ1-6, with D unclear. CDR3 length: 14 amino acids. V dropped 8 bases and J dropped 9 bases, with 16 bases sitting between them. Per the germline V gene, CDR1 is KGHDR and CDR2 is SFDVKD. The CDR3 coding sequence is TGTGCCACCATTGGTCGCGTGGGCCCTTCACCCCTCCACTTT. Amino acids: CATIGRVGPSPLHF.

This chain uses TRBV7-2 with TRBJ2-2; unclear D gene. CDR3 length equals 13 residues. Trimming removed 9 bases from V and 4 bases from J, with 12 bases in between. The germline gives CDR1 SGHTA, CDR2 FQGNSA. The CDR3 is CASNFGATGELFF. Written as DNA, the CDR3 is TGTGCCAGTAACTTTGGTGCCACCGGGGAGCTGTTTTTT.

The chain couples TRBV30 to TRBJ1-4; 9 nucleotides line up with TRBD1. CDR3 length equals 14 residues. The V gene end was trimmed by 4 bases and the J gene end by 7 bases; junction bases not matched to a gene: 7. Germline CDR1 and CDR2: GTSNPN and SVGIG (reference sequence). The chain's CDR3 is CAWTPGQGIEKLFF. The CDR3 coding sequence is TGTGCCTGGACTCCGGGACAGGGTATTGAAAAACTGTTTTTT. The entire variable domain, with the rest obtained from reference TRBV30 and TRBJ1-4, is as follows: SQTIHQWPATLVQPVGSPLSLECTVEGTSNPNLYWYRQAAGRGLQLLFYSVGIGQISSEVPQNLSASRPQDRQFILSSKKLLLSDSGFYLCAWTPGQGIEKLFFGSGTQLSVL.

The chain carries TRBV18 and TRBJ2-7; a weak D match, TRBD2 (5 bases). The V gene lost 0 bases and the J gene lost 6 bases, with 12 bases spanning the gap. This CDR3 contains 14 residues. Germline-derived CDR1 and CDR2 are KGHSH and LQKENI. The CDR3: CASSPPNGNGEQYF. CDR3 nucleotide sequence: TGTGCCAGCTCACCACCCAACGGGAATGGCGAGCAGTACTTC. Together with reference TRBV18 and TRBJ2-7, the CDR3 gives the full variable domain: NAGVMQNPRHLVRRRGQEARLRCSPMKGHSHVYWYRQLPEEGLKFMVYLQKENIIDESGMPKERFSAEFPKEGPSILRIQQVVRGDSAAYFCASSPPNGNGEQYFGPGTRLTVT.

The chain couples TRBV12-3 or TRBV12-4 to TRBJ1-2, with 8 bases identical to TRBD1. CDR3 length: 13 amino acids. J gave up 8 bases and V 4 bases, and 6 bases lay outside the gene matches. The CDR3 here is CASSSRGRRGYTF. For the CDR3, the DNA is TGTGCCAGCAGTTCCAGGGGGCGTAGAGGCTACACCTTC.

This clone was observed once. The J gene is TRBJ2-7, the V gene TRBV19, with TRBD2 matching 15 bases. The CDR3 totals 16 residues. The germline gives CDR1 LNHDA, CDR2 SQIVND (reference sequence). J lost 6 bases, V lost 5 bases, and 8 bases had no gene match. The CDR3 DNA is TGTGCCAGTAGTCAAGGACTAGCGGGGGGGCCTGGCGAGCAGTACTTC. Protein: CASSQGLAGGPGEQYF.

The CDR3 spells CASSLGSGGVWETQYF. CDR3 in DNA: TGCGCCAGCAGCTTGGGTTCCGGCGGCGTTTGGGAGACCCAGTACTTC. The chain is built from TRBV5-1 and TRBJ2-5, with D unclear. Germline CDR1 is SGHRS and CDR2 is YFSETQ. This CDR3 comprises 16 residues. V lost 0 bases, J lost 5 bases, and 17 bases lay in between.

This chain joins TRBV6-6 and TRBJ2-7, with 10 bases aligning to TRBD2. V shed 2 bases, J shed 2 bases, and the junction held 6 bases outside the gene matches. Germline CDR1 and CDR2: MNHNY and SVGAGI (reference sequence). This CDR3 has 16 amino acids. CDR3 nucleotides: TGTGCCAGCAGTTACACTAGCGGGGCCCCGACCTACGAGCAGTACTTC. This sequence encodes CASSYTSGAPTYEQYF.

The genes are TRBV24-1 and TRBJ2-1; TRBD1 aligns across 7 bases. CDR1 and CDR2 from the germline V gene are KGHDR and SFDVKD. Trimming at V came to 6 bases and at J to 1 base, leaving 11 bases not matched to a gene. CDR3 size: 17 residues. The CDR3 nucleotides read TGTGCCACCAGTAAGGGGACAGTTGGGCTTTCCTACAATGAGCAGTTCTTC. As protein: CATSKGTVGLSYNEQFF.

The rearrangement links TRBV28 to TRBJ1-1, with 9 nucleotides matching TRBD1. CDR1 and CDR2 (germline): MDHEN, SYDVKM. The CDR3 totals 15 residues. V gave up 7 bases and J gave up 4 bases; unmatched junction bases: 10. The CDR3 nucleotides read TGTGCCAGCAACCGTCCCGGGACAGGGAGCACTGAAGCTTTCTTT. It translates to CASNRPGTGSTEAFF.

The chain employs TRBV2 and TRBJ1-6; tentatively, D is TRBD1 (5 bases). Germline V gene sequence: CDR1 SNHLY, CDR2 FYNNEI. The CDR3 is made up of 14 amino acids. Trimming cost V 6 bases and J 6 bases, with 12 bases left between them. The CDR3 coding sequence is TGTGCCAGCAGATCAGGGTTGGGTAATTCACCCCTCCACTTT. Its protein product is CASRSGLGNSPLHF.

V gene TRBV30 combines with J gene TRBJ2-3; 7 positions agree with TRBD1. The V gene's germline CDR1 is GTSNPN and CDR2 SVGIG (reference sequence). The J segment lost 0 bases and the V segment lost 2 bases, leaving 2 bases of the junction unmatched. The CDR3 runs to 14 residues. The CDR3 sequence: CAWSKDRSTDTQYF. Here the CDR3 DNA reads TGTGCCTGGAGTAAGGACAGGAGCACAGATACGCAGTATTTT.

V gene TRBV7-2 combines with J gene TRBJ2-1; possibly TRBD2 for D (6 bases). The V end lost 7 bases, the J end lost 7 bases, and 14 bases lay between the germline ends. CDR1 and CDR2 from the germline V gene are SGHTA and FQGNSA. The CDR3 sequence is 13 residues long. The CDR3 loop is CASTMGLGNEQFF. The DNA of the CDR3 is TGTGCCAGCACCATGGGACTGGGGAATGAGCAGTTCTTC.

The chain is built from TRBV3-1 (or the pseudogene TRBV3-2) and TRBJ2-3, with TRBD2 matching over 9 bases. The CDR3 covers 16 residues. CDR1 LGHDT and CDR2 YNNKEL come from the germline V gene (reference sequence). Trimming took 1 base from V and 1 from J; bases not matched to a gene: 3. CDR3 DNA sequence: TGTGCCAGCAGCCAAGCGCGGACTAGCGGCACAGATACGCAGTATTTT. As protein: CASSQARTSGTDTQYF.

V and J are TRBV2 and TRBJ1-4, with 8 bases that match TRBD1. Trimming cost V 2 bases and J 7 bases; bases outside gene matches: 3. Germline CDR1 is SNHLY and CDR2 is FYNNEI. The CDR3 covers 14 residues. This chain's CDR3 is CASSENRGSEKLFF. The CDR3 DNA sequence: TGTGCCAGCAGTGAAAACAGGGGGTCTGAAAAACTGTTTTTT.

The chain recombines TRBV3-1 (or the pseudogene TRBV3-2) with TRBJ1-5; 7 positions agree with TRBD1. Trimming removed 4 bases from V and 5 bases from J; junction bases left unmatched: 2. There are 13 residues in the CDR3. The germline V gene encodes CDR1 LGHDT and CDR2 YNNKEL (reference sequence). CDR3 region: CASSLTGDQPQHF. CDR3 DNA sequence: TGTGCCAGCAGCCTCACAGGGGATCAGCCCCAGCATTTT.

V is TRBV19 and J is TRBJ1-1; TRBD1 is a possible D gene (5 bases). There are 12 residues in the CDR3. The V and J ends lost 8 bases and 4 bases respectively, with 11 bases between them. Germline values: CDR1 LNHDA, CDR2 SQIVND (reference sequence). CDR3 nucleotides: TGTGCCAGTTCTCTTAGGGGCACTGAAGCTTTCTTT. This codes for CASSLRGTEAFF.

The chain employs TRBV5-1 and TRBJ1-1, with 9 bases lining up with TRBD1. V dropped 3 bases and J dropped 5; count of bases not matched to a gene: 8. The CDR3 totals 15 residues. CDR1 is SGHRS, CDR2 YFSETQ, per germline. CDR3 amino acids: CASSSGTGRGTEAFF. The CDR3 DNA reads as TGCGCCAGCAGCTCTGGGACAGGGCGGGGGACTGAAGCTTTCTTT.

This clone has more than one count but fewer than ten. This chain uses TRBV19 with TRBJ1-2, with 7 bases matching TRBD1. Germline CDR1 LNHDA, CDR2 SQIVND (reference sequence). The CDR3 has 12 residues. The trim removed 5 bases at V and 7 bases at J, leaving 4 bases unmatched. The CDR3 is CASSEGQSGYTF. CDR3 nucleotide sequence: TGTGCCAGTAGTGAGGGACAGTCTGGCTACACCTTC.

The chain uses TRBV5-8 and TRBJ1-3; the match to TRBD1 covers 9 bases. V gave up 0 bases and J gave up 5 bases; unmatched junction bases: 3. The CDR3 has 15 residues. CDR1 is SGHTS and CDR2 is YDEGEE in the germline V gene. The CDR3 DNA sequence: TGTGCCAGCAGCTTGGCAGGGACAGGGAGAAACACCATATATTTT. It yields the protein CASSLAGTGRNTIYF.

This chain uses TRBV27 with TRBJ1-2; unclear D gene. Germline V gene lookup returns CDR1 MNHEY and CDR2 SMNVEV (reference sequence). V shed 5 bases and J shed 2 bases, with 18 bases lying between them. The CDR3 contains 16 residues. The CDR3 protein is CASSLYGSGFNYGYTF. The CDR3 DNA is TGTGCCAGCAGTCTTTATGGGTCAGGTTTCAACTATGGCTACACCTTC.

The rearrangement links TRBV4-1 to TRBJ1-4, with D possibly being TRBD1 (6 bases). Germline V gene sequence: CDR1 MGHRA, CDR2 YSYEKL. Trimming pared 4 bases from V and 3 bases from J, leaving 18 bases between. The CDR3 covers 17 residues. The CDR3 loop reads CASSREPTGRANEKLFF. For the CDR3, the DNA is TGCGCCAGCAGCCGCGAGCCTACAGGGCGGGCTAATGAAAAACTGTTTTTT.